This T cell receptor beta chain derives from a study of blood T cell repertoires in COVID-19. At the level of the study: The cDNA or gDNA used as material had been derived from T cells, B-cell-depleted T cells, or PBMCs.

Assay used: immunoSEQ multiplex PCR; TCRdb lists only in-frame clones, some missing. Of 250,000 to 400,000 clones detected, about 91% appear once; the ten largest clones hold 1.5% to 2%. The germline V gene has CDR1 SGHRS and CDR2 YFSETQ. CDR3 length: 15 residues. Trimming cost V 4 bases and J 3 bases; bases outside gene matches: 7. J is TRBJ2-5 and V is TRBV5-1; 9 bases are a match to TRBD1. The sample taken for sequencing was peripheral blood. The source is a woman under 40 with COVID-19, enrolled during active disease. The CDR3 region has the DNA TGCGCCAGCAGCCGTTTAACAGGGGGCGAAGAGACCCAGTACTTC. This codes for CASSRLTGGEETQYF. The variable domain in full, completed from reference TRBV5-1 and TRBJ2-5, reads KAGVTQTPRYLIKTRGQQVTLSCSPISGHRSVSWYQQTPGQGLQFLFEYFSETQRNKGNFPGRFSGRQFSNSRSEMNVSTLELGDSALYLCASSRLTGGEETQYFGPGTRLLVL.